This TCR beta chain was retrieved from a study of blood T cell repertoires in COVID-19. For the study at large: Sources were T cells, B-cell-depleted T cells, or PBMCs; the material itself was cDNA or gDNA.

Original analysis: Reference gene primer amplification in the assay estimated nucleated cell counts. The table came from immunoSEQ multiplex PCR; TCRdb's copy has only in-frame clones and leaves some out. V and J calls and clone size come straight from that table; D and trimming were deduced from the DNA. The data hold approximately 200,000 clones, with roughly 87% observed a single time. This CDR3 is built from 15 residues. CDR1 is MGHRA and CDR2 is YSYEKL in the germline V gene. This clone was seen a single time. A read error may produce the germline difference seen at one junction end. Sample: peripheral blood. The source of this sequence is a man in his forties with active or convalescent COVID-19. V is TRBV4-1 and J is TRBJ1-5, with 8 positions matching TRBD1. The CDR3 loop is CASSQDPGGKQPQHF. The CDR3 DNA reads TGCGCCAGCAGCCAAGATCCAGGGGGCAAACAGCCCCAGCATTTT.